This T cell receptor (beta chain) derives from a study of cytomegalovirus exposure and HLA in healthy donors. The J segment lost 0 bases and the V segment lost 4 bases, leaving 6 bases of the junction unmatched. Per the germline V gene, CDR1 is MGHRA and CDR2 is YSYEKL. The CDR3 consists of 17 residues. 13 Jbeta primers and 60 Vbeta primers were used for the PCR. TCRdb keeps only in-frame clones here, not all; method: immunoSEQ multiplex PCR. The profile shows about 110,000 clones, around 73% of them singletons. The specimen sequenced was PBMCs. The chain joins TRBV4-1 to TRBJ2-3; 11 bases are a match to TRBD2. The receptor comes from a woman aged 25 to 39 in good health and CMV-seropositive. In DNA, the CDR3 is TGCGCCAGCAGCCTCCTTTGGACTAGCGGGAGCACAGATACGCAGTATTTT. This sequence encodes CASSLLWTSGSTDTQYF.